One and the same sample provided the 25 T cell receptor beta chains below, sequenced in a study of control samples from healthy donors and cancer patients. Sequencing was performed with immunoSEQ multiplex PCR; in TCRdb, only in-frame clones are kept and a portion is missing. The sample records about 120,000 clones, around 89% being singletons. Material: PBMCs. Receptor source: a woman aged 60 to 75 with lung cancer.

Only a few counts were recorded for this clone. The CDR3: CASSPPLRDPSYNEQFF. The CDR3, as DNA: TGTGCCAGCAGCCCCCCCTTAAGGGATCCATCCTACAATGAGCAGTTCTTC. This chain links TRBV7-9 with TRBJ2-1; D uncertain. Trimming pared 5 bases from V and 1 base from J, leaving 18 bases between. This CDR3 is 17 amino acids long. Looked up from germline, CDR1 is SEHNR and CDR2 is FQNEAQ (reference sequence).

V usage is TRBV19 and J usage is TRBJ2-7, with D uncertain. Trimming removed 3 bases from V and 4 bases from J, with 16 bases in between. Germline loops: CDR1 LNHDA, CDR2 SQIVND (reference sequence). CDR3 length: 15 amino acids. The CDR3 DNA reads TGTGCCAGTAGTATGTCCCCATCGGCTCCTTACGAGCAGTACTTC. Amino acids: CASSMSPSAPYEQYF.

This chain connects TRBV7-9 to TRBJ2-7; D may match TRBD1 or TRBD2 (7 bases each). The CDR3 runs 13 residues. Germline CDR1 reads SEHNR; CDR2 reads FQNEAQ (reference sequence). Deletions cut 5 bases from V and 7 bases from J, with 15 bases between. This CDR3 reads CASSQGTAGEQYF. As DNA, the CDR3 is TGTGCCAGCAGCCAAGGGACAGCGGGGGAGCAGTACTTC.

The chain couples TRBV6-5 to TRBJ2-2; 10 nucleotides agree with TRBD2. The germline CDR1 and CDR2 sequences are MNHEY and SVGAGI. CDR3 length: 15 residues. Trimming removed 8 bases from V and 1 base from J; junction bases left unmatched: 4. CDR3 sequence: CASDRTSGNTGELFF. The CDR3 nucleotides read TGTGCCAGCGACCGGACTAGCGGGAACACCGGGGAGCTGTTTTTT.

The CDR3 sequence is CAWSGDIAEAFF. CDR3 DNA: TGTGCCTGGAGTGGGGACATCGCTGAAGCTTTCTTT. V and J are TRBV30 and TRBJ1-1, with a weak D call TRBD1 (6 bases). The germline CDR1 and CDR2 sequences are GTSNPN and SVGIG (reference sequence). The CDR3 spans 12 residues. Trimming pared 1 base from V and 6 bases from J, leaving 9 bases between.

The CDR3 DNA is TGTGCCAGCAGTGACGTGGCAATCACCTATGGCTACACCTTC. This sequence encodes CASSDVAITYGYTF. The chain has TRBV2 and TRBJ1-2; no reliable D call. Per germline, CDR1 SNHLY and CDR2 FYNNEI. Trimming left V 3 bases short and J 4 bases short, with 12 bases between. The CDR3 consists of 14 residues.

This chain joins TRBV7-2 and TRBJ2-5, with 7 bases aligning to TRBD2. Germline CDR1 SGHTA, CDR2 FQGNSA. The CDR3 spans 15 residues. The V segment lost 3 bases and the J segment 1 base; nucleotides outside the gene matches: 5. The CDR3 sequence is CASSLRLAVQETQYF. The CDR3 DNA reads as TGTGCCAGCAGCTTGAGGCTAGCGGTCCAAGAGACCCAGTACTTC.

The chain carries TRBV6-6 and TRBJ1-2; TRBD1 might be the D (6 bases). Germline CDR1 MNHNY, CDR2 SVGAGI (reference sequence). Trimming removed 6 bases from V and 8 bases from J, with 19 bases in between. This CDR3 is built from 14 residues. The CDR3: CASSPGTHEAGYTF. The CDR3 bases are TGTGCCAGCAGCCCCGGGACACATGAAGCGGGCTACACCTTC.

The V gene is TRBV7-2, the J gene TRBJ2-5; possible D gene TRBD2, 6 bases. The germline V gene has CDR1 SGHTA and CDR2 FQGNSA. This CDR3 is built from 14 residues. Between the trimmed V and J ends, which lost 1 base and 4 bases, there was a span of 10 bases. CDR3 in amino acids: CASSLVGEVETQYF. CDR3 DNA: TGTGCCAGCAGCTTAGTGGGGGAGGTAGAGACCCAGTACTTC.

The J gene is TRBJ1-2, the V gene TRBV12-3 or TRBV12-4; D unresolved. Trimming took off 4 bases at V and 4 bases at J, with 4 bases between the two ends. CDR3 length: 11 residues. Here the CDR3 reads CASSSLYGYTF. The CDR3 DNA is TGTGCCAGCAGTTCTCTCTATGGCTACACCTTC.

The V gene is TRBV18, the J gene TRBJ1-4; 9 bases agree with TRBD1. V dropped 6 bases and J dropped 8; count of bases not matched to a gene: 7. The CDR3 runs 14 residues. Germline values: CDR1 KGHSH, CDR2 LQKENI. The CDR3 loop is CASSPGQGSEKLFF. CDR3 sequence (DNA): TGTGCCAGCTCTCCGGGACAGGGTAGCGAAAAACTGTTTTTT.

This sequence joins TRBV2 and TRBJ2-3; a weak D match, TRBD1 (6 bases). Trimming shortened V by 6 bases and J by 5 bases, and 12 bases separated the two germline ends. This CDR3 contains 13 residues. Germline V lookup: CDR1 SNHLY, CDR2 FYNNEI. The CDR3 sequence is CASRWGRVDTQYF. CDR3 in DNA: TGTGCCAGCAGGTGGGGGCGCGTAGATACGCAGTATTTT.

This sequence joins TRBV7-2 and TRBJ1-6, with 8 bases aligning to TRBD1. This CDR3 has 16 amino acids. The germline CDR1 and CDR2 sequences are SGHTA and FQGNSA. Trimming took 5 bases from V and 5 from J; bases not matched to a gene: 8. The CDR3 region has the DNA TGTGCCAGCAGCAAGACCGGGACAGGCGATAATTCACCCCTCCACTTT. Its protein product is CASSKTGTGDNSPLHF.

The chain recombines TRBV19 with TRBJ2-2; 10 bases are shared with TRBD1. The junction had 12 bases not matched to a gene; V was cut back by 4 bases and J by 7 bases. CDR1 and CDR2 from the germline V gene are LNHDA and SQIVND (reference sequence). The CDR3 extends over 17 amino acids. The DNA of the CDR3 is TGTGCCAGTAGTAATCCCCTGGACAGGGGGTATCACGGGGAGCTGTTTTTT. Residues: CASSNPLDRGYHGELFF.

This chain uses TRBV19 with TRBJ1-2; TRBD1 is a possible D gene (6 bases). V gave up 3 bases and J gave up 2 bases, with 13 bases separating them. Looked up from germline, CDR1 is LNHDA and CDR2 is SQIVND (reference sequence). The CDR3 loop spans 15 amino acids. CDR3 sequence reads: CASSIVEQGNYGYTF. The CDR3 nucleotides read TGTGCCAGTAGTATTGTGGAGCAGGGGAACTATGGCTACACCTTC.

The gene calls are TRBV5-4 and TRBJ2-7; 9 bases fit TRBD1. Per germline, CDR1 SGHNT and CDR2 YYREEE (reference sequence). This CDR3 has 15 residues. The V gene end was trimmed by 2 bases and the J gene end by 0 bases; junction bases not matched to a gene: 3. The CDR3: CASSFGQGSSYEQYF. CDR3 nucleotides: TGTGCCAGCAGCTTTGGACAGGGGAGCTCCTACGAGCAGTACTTC.

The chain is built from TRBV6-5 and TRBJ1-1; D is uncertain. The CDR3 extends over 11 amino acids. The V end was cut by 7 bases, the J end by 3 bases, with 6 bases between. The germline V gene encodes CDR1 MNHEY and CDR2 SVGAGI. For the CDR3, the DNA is TGTGCCAGCACCTCGTACACTGAAGCTTTCTTT. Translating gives CASTSYTEAFF.

This CDR3 is CASSEGGGQETQYF. The CDR3 DNA reads as TGCGCCAGCAGCGAGGGGGGAGGCCAAGAGACCCAGTACTTC. The V and J genes are TRBV4-1 and TRBJ2-5; tentatively, D is TRBD1 or TRBD2 (6 bases each). Germline CDR1 and CDR2: MGHRA and YSYEKL. V lost 5 bases and J 1 base, leaving 11 bases between the germline ends. The CDR3 has 14 residues.

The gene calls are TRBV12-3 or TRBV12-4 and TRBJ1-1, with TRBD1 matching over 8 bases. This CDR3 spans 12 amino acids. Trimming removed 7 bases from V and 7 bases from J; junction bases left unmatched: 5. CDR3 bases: TGTGCCAGCAACAAAGGGACAGGTGAAGCTTTCTTT. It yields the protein CASNKGTGEAFF.

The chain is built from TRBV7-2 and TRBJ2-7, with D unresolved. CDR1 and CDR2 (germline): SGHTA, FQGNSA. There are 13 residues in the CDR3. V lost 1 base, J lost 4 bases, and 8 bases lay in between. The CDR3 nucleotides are TGTGCCAGCAGCTTAGACTACCTATACGAGCAGTACTTC. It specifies CASSLDYLYEQYF.

The CDR3 bases are TGTGCCAGCAGCTTAGAAGCGGGGTACGAGCAGTACTTC. The encoded protein is CASSLEAGYEQYF. V gene TRBV13 combines with J gene TRBJ2-7; TRBD2 aligns across 7 bases. In germline, CDR1 is PRHDT, CDR2 FYEKMQ (reference sequence). There are 13 residues in the CDR3. V shed 1 base, J shed 4 bases, and the junction held 1 base outside the gene matches.

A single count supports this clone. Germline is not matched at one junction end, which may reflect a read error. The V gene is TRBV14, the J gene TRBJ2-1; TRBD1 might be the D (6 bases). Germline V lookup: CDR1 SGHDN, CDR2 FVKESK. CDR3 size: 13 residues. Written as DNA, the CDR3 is TGTGCCAGCAGCCATACTAGGGACACAGGTAGGCTCTTC. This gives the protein CASSHTRDTGRLF.

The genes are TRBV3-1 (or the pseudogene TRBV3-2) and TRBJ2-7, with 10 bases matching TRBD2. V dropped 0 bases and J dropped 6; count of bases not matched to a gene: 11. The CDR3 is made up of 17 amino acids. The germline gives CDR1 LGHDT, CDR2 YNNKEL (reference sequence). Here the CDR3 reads CASSQDSGGRLTSEQYF. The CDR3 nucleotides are TGTGCCAGCAGCCAAGATAGCGGGGGGCGTCTTACCTCCGAGCAGTACTTC.

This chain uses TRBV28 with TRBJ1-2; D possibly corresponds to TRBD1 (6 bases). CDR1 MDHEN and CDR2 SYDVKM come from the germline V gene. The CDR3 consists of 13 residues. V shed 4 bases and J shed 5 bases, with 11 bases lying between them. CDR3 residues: CASSSTGYYGYTF. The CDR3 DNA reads TGTGCCAGCAGTTCAACAGGGTATTATGGCTACACCTTC.

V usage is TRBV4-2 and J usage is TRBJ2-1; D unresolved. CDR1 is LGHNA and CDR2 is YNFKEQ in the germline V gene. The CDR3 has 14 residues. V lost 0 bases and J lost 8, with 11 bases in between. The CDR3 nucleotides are TGTGCCAGCAGCCAAGATGAGATTTTTGATGAGCAGTTCTTC. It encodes CASSQDEIFDEQFF.